The clone carrying this TCR beta chain was recorded once. Its antigen is unidentified. The data were produced by immunoSEQ multiplex PCR, yet TCRdb's version contains in-frame clones alone and is incomplete. The sample consists of more than 1 million clones, roughly 74% of them appearing once. This sample is part of a study of shared clonotypes between healthy human individuals. Notes on the study in general: Represented genetic and exposure-history diversity was restricted by having few donors. At large depth, rarefaction still showed sorted-subset sequencing to be incomplete. Expectations were that clonotype sharing among donors would be affected by sequencing depth.

Trimming stripped 5 bases from V and 2 bases from J, with 19 bases between. The CDR3 spans 16 residues. Germline loops: CDR1 MNHEY, CDR2 SMNVEV (reference sequence). Healthy and HIV-negative, the adult donors had no recent acute infections or vaccinations. Input material: memory CD4+ T cells from PBMCs. Sample subset: CD45RA-negative fraction. This TCR came from a man between 18 and 35 years old in good health. Some clones in this sample may be carry-over from other donors' samples. This chain uses TRBV27 with TRBJ2-7; D uncertain. In DNA, the CDR3 is TGTGCCAGCAGTCTAACACGTCTTAGGGCAGCCTACGAGCAGTACTTC. Translated, it gives CASSLTRLRAAYEQYF.